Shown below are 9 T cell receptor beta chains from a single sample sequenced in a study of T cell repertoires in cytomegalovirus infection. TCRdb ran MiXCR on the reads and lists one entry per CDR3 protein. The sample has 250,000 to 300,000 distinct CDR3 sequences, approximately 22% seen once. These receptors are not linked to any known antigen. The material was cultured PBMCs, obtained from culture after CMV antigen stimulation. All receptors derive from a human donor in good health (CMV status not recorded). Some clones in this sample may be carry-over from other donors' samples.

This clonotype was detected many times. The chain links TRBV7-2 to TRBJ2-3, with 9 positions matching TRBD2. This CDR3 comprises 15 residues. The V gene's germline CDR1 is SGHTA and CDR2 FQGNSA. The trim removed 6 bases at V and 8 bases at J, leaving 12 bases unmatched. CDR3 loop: CASRIAGVKEGTQYF. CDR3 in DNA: TGTGCCAGCAGGATAGCGGGAGTGAAAGAGGGTACGCAGTATTTT.

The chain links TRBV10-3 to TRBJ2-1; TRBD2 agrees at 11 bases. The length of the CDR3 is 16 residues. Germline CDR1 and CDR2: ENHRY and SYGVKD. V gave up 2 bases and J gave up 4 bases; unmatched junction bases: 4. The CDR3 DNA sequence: TGTGCCATCAGTGAGACTAGCGGGGGCCTTTACAATGAGCAGTTCTTC. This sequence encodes CAISETSGGLYNEQFF.

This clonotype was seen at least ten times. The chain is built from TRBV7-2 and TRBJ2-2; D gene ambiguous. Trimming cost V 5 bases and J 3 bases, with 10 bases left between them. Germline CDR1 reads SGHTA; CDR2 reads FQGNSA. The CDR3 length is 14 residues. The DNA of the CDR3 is TGTGCCAGCAGCGCTGAGGCCTACACCGGGGAGCTGTTTTTT. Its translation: CASSAEAYTGELFF.

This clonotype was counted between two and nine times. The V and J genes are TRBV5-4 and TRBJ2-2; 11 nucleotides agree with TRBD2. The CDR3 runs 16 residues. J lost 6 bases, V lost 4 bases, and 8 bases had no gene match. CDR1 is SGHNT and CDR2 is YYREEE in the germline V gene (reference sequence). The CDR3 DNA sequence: TGTGCCAGCAGCGTCACTAGCGGGAGTCTGTCCGGGGAGCTGTTTTTT. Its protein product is CASSVTSGSLSGELFF.

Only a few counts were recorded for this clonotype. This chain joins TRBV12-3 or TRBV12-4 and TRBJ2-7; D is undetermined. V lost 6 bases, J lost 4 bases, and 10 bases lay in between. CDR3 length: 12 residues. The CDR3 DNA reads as TGTGCCAGCAGCCGAGGACCGTACGAGCAGTACGTC. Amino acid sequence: CASSRGPYEQYV.

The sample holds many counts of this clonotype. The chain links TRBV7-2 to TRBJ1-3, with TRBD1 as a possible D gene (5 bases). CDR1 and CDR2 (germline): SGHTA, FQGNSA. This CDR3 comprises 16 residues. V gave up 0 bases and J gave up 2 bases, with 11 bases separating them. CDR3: CASSLASPGPGNTIYF. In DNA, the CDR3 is TGTGCCAGCAGCTTAGCGAGTCCGGGACCTGGAAACACCATATATTTT.

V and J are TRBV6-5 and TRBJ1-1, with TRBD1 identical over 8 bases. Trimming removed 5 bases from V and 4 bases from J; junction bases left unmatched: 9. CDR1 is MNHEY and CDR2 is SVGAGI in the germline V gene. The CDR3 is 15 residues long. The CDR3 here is CASSHDRGWGTEAFF. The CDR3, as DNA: TGTGCCAGCAGTCACGACAGGGGCTGGGGCACTGAAGCTTTCTTT.

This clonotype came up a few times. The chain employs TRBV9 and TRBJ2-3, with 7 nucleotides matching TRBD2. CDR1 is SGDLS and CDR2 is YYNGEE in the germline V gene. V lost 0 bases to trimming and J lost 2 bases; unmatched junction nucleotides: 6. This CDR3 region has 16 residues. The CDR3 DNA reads TGTGCCAGCAGCGTAGTAGCGGGCTTACCCACAGATACGCAGTATTTT. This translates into CASSVVAGLPTDTQYF.

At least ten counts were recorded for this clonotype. CDR3 protein: CASRHGQGGTYEQYF. The CDR3 DNA follows: TGTGCCAGCAGACACGGACAGGGGGGAACCTACGAGCAGTACTTC. V is TRBV27 and J is TRBJ2-7; 10 nucleotides align to TRBD1. Looked up from germline, CDR1 is MNHEY and CDR2 is SMNVEV (reference sequence). The CDR3 runs 15 residues. V gave up 6 bases and J gave up 2 bases; unmatched junction bases: 7.